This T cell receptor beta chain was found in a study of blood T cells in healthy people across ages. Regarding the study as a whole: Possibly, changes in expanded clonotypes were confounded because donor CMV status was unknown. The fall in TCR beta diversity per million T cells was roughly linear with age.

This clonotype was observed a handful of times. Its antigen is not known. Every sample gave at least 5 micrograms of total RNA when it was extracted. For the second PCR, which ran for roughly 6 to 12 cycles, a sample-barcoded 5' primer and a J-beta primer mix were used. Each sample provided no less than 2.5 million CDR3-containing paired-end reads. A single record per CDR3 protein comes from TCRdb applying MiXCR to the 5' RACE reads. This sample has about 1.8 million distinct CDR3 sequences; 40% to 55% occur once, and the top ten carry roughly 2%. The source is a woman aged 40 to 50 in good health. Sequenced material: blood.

CDR3 loop: CSAIPGTRGSKGEQFF. The CDR3 bases are TGCAGTGCTATCCCGGGGACTAGGGGTTCGAAAGGTGAGCAGTTCTTC. The chain combines TRBV20-1 with TRBJ2-1, with TRBD2 identical over 8 bases. The junction had 17 bases not matched to a gene; V was cut back by 4 bases and J by 9 bases. This CDR3 is built from 16 residues. Looked up from germline, CDR1 is DFQATT and CDR2 is SNEGSKA (reference sequence).